This TCR beta chain derives from a study of blood T cell repertoires in COVID-19. Measured with immunoSEQ multiplex PCR; TCRdb has only the in-frame clones, and not every one. The data show roughly 180,000 clones, approximately 79% seen once. CDR3 size: 16 residues. CDR1 is LGHNA and CDR2 is YSLEER in the germline V gene. V dropped 0 bases and J dropped 1; count of bases not matched to a gene: 6. V gene TRBV4-3 combines with J gene TRBJ2-7; 7 bases agree with TRBD2. Material for sequencing was peripheral blood. This receptor was identified in a man in his 60s with active or convalescent COVID-19. The DNA of the CDR3 is TGCGCCAGCAGCCAAGAGGCGGGGAGGGCATCCTACGAGCAGTACTTC. Translated: CASSQEAGRASYEQYF.